The entry below describes one TCR beta chain. The antigen remains unidentified. The conserved phenylalanine or tryptophan is not found at the CDR3 terminus, so this likely reflects a read error. The PCR made use of 60 Vbeta and 13 Jbeta primers. TCRdb's copy holds only in-frame clones and misses some; the assay was immunoSEQ multiplex PCR. The sample lists around 150,000 clones, around four fifths occurring once. The data belong to a study of cytomegalovirus exposure and HLA in healthy donors. Study overall: Genotyping showed less than 85% of a few hundred donors falling in the Caucasian-associated ancestry cluster.

Study conclusions and caveats: In vitro checks showed that three CMV-associated chains really do target CMV antigens. In presence/absence analyses, roughly uniform sequencing depth across donors was assumed.

V lost 4 bases to trimming and J lost 3 bases, with 10 bases between them. The CDR3 spans 15 residues. Germline-derived CDR1 and CDR2 are SNHLY and FYNNEI. This sequence originates from a young man in good health and CMV-seropositive. Specimen: PBMCs. The chain is built from TRBV2 and TRBJ1-6, with D uncertain. Here the CDR3 reads CASSAEGDYNSPLHL. Written as DNA, the CDR3 is TGTGCCAGCAGTGCTGAGGGAGACTATAATTCACCCCTCCACCTT.